This section outlines one TCR beta chain sequence together with its context. This specimen comes from a study of cytomegalovirus exposure and HLA in healthy donors. Per germline, CDR1 GTSNPN and CDR2 SVGIG (reference sequence). The CDR3 length is 11 residues. The ends were cut back, 7 bases at V and 6 bases at J, with 7 bases in the middle. The PCR ran on 60 Vbeta and 13 Jbeta primers. Data came from immunoSEQ multiplex PCR; TCRdb stores just in-frame clones and leaves some out. The data hold approximately 160,000 clones, with about 79% observed a single time. The chain carries TRBV30 and TRBJ1-6; D gene ambiguous. The sample consisted of PBMCs. This receptor was obtained from a male donor in good health and CMV-seronegative. The CDR3 bases are TGTGCCTTGCGAACTAATTCACCCCTCCACTTT. This gives the protein CALRTNSPLHF.